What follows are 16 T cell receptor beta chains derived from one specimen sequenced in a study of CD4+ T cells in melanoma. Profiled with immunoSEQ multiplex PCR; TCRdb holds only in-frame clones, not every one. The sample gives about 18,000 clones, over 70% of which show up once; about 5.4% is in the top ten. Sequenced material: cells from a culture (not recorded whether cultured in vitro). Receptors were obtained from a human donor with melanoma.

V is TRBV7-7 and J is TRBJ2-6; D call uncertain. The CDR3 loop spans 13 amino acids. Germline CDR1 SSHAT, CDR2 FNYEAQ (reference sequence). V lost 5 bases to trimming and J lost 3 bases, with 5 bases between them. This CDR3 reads CASSPFGANVLTF. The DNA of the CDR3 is TGTGCCAGCAGCCCGTTTGGGGCCAACGTCCTGACTTTC.

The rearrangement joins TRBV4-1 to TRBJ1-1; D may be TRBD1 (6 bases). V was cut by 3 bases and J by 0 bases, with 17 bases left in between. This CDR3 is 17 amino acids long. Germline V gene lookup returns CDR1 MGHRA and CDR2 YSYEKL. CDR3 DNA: TGCGCCAGCAGCCAGGATCAGGGGAAAAAGGTGAACACTGAAGCTTTCTTT. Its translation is CASSQDQGKKVNTEAFF.

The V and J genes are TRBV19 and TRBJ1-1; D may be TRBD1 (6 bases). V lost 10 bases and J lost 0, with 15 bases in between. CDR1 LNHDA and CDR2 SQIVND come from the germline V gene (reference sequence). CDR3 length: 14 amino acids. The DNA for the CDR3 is TGTGCCACCTACTCGGACAGACTGAACACTGAAGCTTTCTTT. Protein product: CATYSDRLNTEAFF.

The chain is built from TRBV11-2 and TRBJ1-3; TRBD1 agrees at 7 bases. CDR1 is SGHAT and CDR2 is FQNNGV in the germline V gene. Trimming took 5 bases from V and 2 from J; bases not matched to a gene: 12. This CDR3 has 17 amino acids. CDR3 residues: CASSRTRQGKAGNTIYF. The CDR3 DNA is TGTGCCAGCAGCCGCACTCGACAGGGAAAGGCTGGAAACACCATATATTTT.

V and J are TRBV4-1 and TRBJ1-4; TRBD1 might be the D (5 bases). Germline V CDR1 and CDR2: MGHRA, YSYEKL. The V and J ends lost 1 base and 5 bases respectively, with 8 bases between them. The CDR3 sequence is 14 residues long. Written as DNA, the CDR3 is TGCGCCAGCAGCCAAGGAGCAGGGAATGAAAAACTGTTTTTT. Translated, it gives CASSQGAGNEKLFF.

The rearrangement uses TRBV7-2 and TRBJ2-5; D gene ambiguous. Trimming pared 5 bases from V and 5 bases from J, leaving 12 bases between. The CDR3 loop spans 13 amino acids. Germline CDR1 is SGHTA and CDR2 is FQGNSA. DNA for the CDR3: TGTGCCAGCAGCCCCCCCGTGGGGGAGACCCAGTACTTC. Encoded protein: CASSPPVGETQYF.

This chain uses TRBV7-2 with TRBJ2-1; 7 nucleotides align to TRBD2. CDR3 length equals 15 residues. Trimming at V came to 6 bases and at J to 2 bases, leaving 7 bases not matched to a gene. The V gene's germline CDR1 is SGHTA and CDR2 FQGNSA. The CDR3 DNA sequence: TGTGCCAGCAGTGGGGGGGTGACGGCCTACAATGAGCAGTTCTTC. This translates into CASSGGVTAYNEQFF.

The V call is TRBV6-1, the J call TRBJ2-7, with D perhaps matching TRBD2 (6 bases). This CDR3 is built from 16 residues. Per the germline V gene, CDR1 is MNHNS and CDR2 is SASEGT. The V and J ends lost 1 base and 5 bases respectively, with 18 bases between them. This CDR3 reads CASSEVGSAGLNEQYF. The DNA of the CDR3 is TGTGCCAGCAGTGAAGTTGGTTCAGCGGGCCTGAACGAGCAGTACTTC.

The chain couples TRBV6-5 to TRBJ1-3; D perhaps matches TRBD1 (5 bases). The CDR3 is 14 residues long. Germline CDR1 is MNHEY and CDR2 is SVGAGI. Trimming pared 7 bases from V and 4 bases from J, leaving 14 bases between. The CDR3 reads CASKRGIFGNTIYF. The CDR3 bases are TGTGCCAGCAAGAGGGGTATCTTCGGAAACACCATATATTTT.

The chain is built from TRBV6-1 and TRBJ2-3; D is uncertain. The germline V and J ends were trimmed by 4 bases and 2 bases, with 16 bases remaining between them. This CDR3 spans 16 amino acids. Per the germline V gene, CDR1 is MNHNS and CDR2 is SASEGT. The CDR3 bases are TGTGCCAGCAGTGGGGCCGTCACCATCCTCACAGATACGCAGTATTTT. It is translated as CASSGAVTILTDTQYF.

As DNA, the CDR3 is TGTGCTAGTGGTTTGGGGAGAGATACGCAGTATTTT. Amino acids: CASGLGRDTQYF. V gene TRBV12-5 combines with J gene TRBJ2-3; no reliable D call. Trimming took off 1 base at V and 5 bases at J, with 4 bases between the two ends. Per the germline V gene, CDR1 is LGHNT and CDR2 is FRNRAP. The CDR3 contains 12 residues.

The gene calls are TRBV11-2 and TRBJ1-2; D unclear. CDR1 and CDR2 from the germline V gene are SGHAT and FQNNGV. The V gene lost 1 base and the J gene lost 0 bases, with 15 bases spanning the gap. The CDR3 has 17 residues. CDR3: CASSLVALGKTNYGYTF. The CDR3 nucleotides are TGTGCCAGCAGCTTAGTCGCTCTCGGGAAAACTAACTATGGCTACACCTTC.

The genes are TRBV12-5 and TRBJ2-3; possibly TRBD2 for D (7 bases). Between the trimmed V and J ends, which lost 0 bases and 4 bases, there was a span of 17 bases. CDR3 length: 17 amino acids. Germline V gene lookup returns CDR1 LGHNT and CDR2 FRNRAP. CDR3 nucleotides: TGTGCTAGTGGTTTGGTACTGGGGGGGCCGGGCGCAGATACGCAGTATTTT. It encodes CASGLVLGGPGADTQYF. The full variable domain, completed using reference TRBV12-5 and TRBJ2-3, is DARVTQTPRHKVTEMGQEVTMRCQPILGHNTVFWYRQTMMQGLELLAYFRNRAPLDDSGMPKDRFSAEMPDATLATLKIQPSEPRDSAVYFCASGLVLGGPGADTQYFGPGTRLTVL.

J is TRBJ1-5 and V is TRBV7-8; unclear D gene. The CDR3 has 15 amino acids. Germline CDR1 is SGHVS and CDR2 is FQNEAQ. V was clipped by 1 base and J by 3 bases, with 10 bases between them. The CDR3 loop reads CASSLVEGFNQPQHF. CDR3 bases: TGTGCCAGCAGCTTAGTGGAAGGGTTCAATCAGCCCCAGCATTTT.

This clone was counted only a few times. The CDR3 region is CASSEGTDTQYF. The CDR3 bases are TGTGCCAGCAGTGAAGGGACAGATACGCAGTATTTT. This rearrangement joins TRBV9 to TRBJ2-3; D unresolved. The V end lost 5 bases, the J end lost 3 bases, and 7 bases lay between the germline ends. Germline V gene sequence: CDR1 SGDLS, CDR2 YYNGEE. This CDR3 is 12 amino acids long.

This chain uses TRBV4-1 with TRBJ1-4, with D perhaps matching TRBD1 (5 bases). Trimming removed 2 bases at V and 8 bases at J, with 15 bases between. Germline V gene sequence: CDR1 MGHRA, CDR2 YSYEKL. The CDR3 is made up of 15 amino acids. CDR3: CASSQRSGRPEKLFF. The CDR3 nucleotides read TGCGCCAGCAGCCAACGGTCGGGACGACCAGAAAAACTGTTTTTT.